A selection of T cell receptor beta chains follows, all from one sample in a study of Ad26.COV2.S vaccination and SARS-CoV-2 variants. Only in-frame clones appear in the TCRdb table, and some are missing; sequencing was by immunoSEQ multiplex PCR. Of approximately 280,000 clones listed, approximately 89% are singletons. This sample comprised peripheral blood, obtained in a trial of Ad26.COV2.S vaccine versus placebo. The receptors come from a person aged 18-60 years who received the Ad26.COV2.S COVID-19 vaccine or a placebo. Both conserved end residues are part of each CDR3. A D gene is named only where the DNA matches it firmly. Some rows have no size entry. The others give once, few or many, or a class for an expanded clone.

v_gene	abundance	d_gene	j_gene	CDR3nt	CDR3aa
TRBV7-9	.	.	TRBJ2-5	TGTGCCAGCAGCGAAGAGCCGCGACTAGAGACCCAGTACTTC	CASSEEPRLETQYF
TRBV7-8	few	.	TRBJ1-1	TGTGCCAGCAGCCCCCAGCGGGCTGAAGCTTTCTTT	CASSPQRAEAFF
TRBV29-1	.	.	TRBJ1-6	TGCAGCGTTCAGAAGGGAAATAATTCACCCCTCCACTTT	CSVQKGNNSPLHF
TRBV14	.	TRBD2	TRBJ2-5	TGTGCCAGCAGCCAACTTAGCGGGGGAGAGACCCAGTACTTC	CASSQLSGGETQYF
TRBV5-1	.	TRBD1	TRBJ2-7	TGCGCCAGCAGCCCTGGACAGGGCCACGAGCAGTACTTC	CASSPGQGHEQYF
TRBV9	.	TRBD1	TRBJ1-1	TGTGCCAGCAGCGTACTCCGGACAGGGCGGGGGACTGAAGCTTTCTTT	CASSVLRTGRGTEAFF
TRBV6-5	once	.	TRBJ1-6	TGTGCCAGCAGTTACGAGAGCGATAATTCACCCCTCCACTTT	CASSYESDNSPLHF
TRBV7-9	.	TRBD2	TRBJ2-5	TGTGCCAGCACCCCGCGGGGGGAAGAGACCCAGTACTTC	CASTPRGEETQYF
TRBV19	.	TRBD1	TRBJ1-3	TGTGCCAGTAGTCTTGACAGGGGACCTTCTGGAAACACCATATATTTT	CASSLDRGPSGNTIYF
TRBV3-1/TRBV3-2	few	.	TRBJ1-2	TGTGCCAGCAGCCAAACAGGGCTGGGTGGCTACACCTTC	CASSQTGLGGYTF
TRBV2	.	.	TRBJ2-3	TGTGCCAGCAGTGAACCCCCCACTAGAACAGATACGCAGTATTTT	CASSEPPTRTDTQYF
TRBV30	.	.	TRBJ1-1	TGTGCCTGGAGGGGACCCACTGAAGCTTTCTTT	CAWRGPTEAFF
TRBV27	.	.	TRBJ1-2	TGTGCCAGCAGTCCGCGGGCGGGGGTTGGCTATGGCTACACCTTC	CASSPRAGVGYGYTF
TRBV10-3	.	.	TRBJ2-2	TGTGCCATCAGTGAACGAGGGGGTGAGACCGGGGAGCTGTTTTTT	CAISERGGETGELFF
TRBV5-4	once	.	TRBJ1-2	TGTGCCAGCAGCGCCGACAGGATCTATGGCTACACCTTC	CASSADRIYGYTF
TRBV27	.	.	TRBJ2-1	TGTGCCAGCAGTATCGCCCGGGGGAATGAGCAGTTCTTC	CASSIARGNEQFF
TRBV18	.	.	TRBJ1-1	TGTGCCAGCTCACCACCGCCGGGGGGCACTGAAGCTTTCTTT	CASSPPPGGTEAFF
TRBV29-1	.	.	TRBJ2-1	TGCAGCGTTGGGGAATACAATGAGCAGTTCTTC	CSVGEYNEQFF
TRBV7-7	.	TRBD2	TRBJ2-1	TGTGCCAGCAGCTCGGGACTAGCGGGAGGCAATGAGCAGTTCTTC	CASSSGLAGGNEQFF
TRBV5-1	.	.	TRBJ1-5	TGCGCCAGCAGCTTGGAAGGTATCTTCAATCAGCCCCAGCATTTT	CASSLEGIFNQPQHF
TRBV5-4	.	.	TRBJ2-1	TGTGCCAGCAGCTTGGTCGGCTCCTACAATGAGCAGTTCTTC	CASSLVGSYNEQFF
TRBV11-2	.	.	TRBJ1-1	TGTGCCAGCAGCTTTCCCCCCCAGAACACTGAAGCTTTCTTT	CASSFPPQNTEAFF
TRBV28	.	.	TRBJ2-7	TGTGCCAGCAGTGACCTTAAGGCAGGGCCCTACGAGCAGTACTTC	CASSDLKAGPYEQYF
TRBV19	.	TRBD1	TRBJ1-2	TGTGCCAGTAGTATCGACAGGGGAGGGTATGGCTACACCTTC	CASSIDRGGYGYTF
TRBV10-3	.	.	TRBJ1-4	TGTGCCATCAGTGTCAAGGTAGATGAAAAACTGTTTTTT	CAISVKVDEKLFF
TRBV7-9	.	TRBD1	TRBJ2-7	TGTGCCAGCAGCGGGACAGCCGACGAGCAGTACTTC	CASSGTADEQYF
TRBV7-6	.	.	TRBJ2-5	TGTGCCAGCAGCTTGGGCAGCAACCAAGAGACCCAGTACTTC	CASSLGSNQETQYF
TRBV4-3	.	.	TRBJ1-2	TGCGCCAGCAGCCAAGTCGTAGCGGGCGGGGGTGGCTACACCTTC	CASSQVVAGGGGYTF
TRBV7-6	.	.	TRBJ2-2	TGTGCCAGCAGCTTAGCAGTAGGGACCGGGGAGCTGTTTTTT	CASSLAVGTGELFF
TRBV11-2	.	.	TRBJ1-1	TGTGCCAGCAGCTTAGATAATGAAGCTTTCTTT	CASSLDNEAFF
TRBV3-1/TRBV3-2	once	TRBD2	TRBJ2-2	TGTGCCAGCAGCCAAGTGAGGCTAGCGGGGGGGCCTGGCACCGGGGAGCTGTTTTTT	CASSQVRLAGGPGTGELFF
TRBV9	.	TRBD1	TRBJ1-1	TGTGCCAGCAGCGCCGTAGCTTTGTCCAGGGGGTCAGCTTTCTTT	CASSAVALSRGSAFF
TRBV6-5	.	.	TRBJ1-4	TGTGCCAGCGGGGAGGGGTCAACTAATGAAAAACTGTTTTTT	CASGEGSTNEKLFF
TRBV6-6	.	.	TRBJ2-1	TGTGCCAGCAGTCACAGACAGGCCCTTACCAATGAGCAGTTCTTC	CASSHRQALTNEQFF
TRBV25-1	.	TRBD1	TRBJ1-2	TGTGCCAGCAGTGAATCGACAGGGCCTTCCTATGGCTACACCTTC	CASSESTGPSYGYTF
TRBV19	.	.	TRBJ1-2	TGTGCCAGTAGGCAGCCTTTTAACTATGGCTACACCTTC	CASRQPFNYGYTF
TRBV7-8	.	.	TRBJ1-1	TGTGCCAGCAGCTTAGGGTTGAGAAACACTGAAGCTTTCTTT	CASSLGLRNTEAFF
TRBV4-3	.	TRBD2	TRBJ2-1	TGCGCCAGCAGCCAAGATACTAGCGGCTACAATGAGCAGTTCTTC	CASSQDTSGYNEQFF
TRBV5-1	.	.	TRBJ1-1	TGCGCCAGCAGCTTGGAGCCGCGGAGCGCTGAAGCTTTCTTT	CASSLEPRSAEAFF
TRBV6-5	.	TRBD1	TRBJ1-2	TGTGCCAGCACGCCACCGGGACAGGTTTTTCGTGGCTACACCTTC	CASTPPGQVFRGYTF
TRBV30	.	TRBD1	TRBJ2-3	TGTGCCTGGGGACAGGGGGCTACCACAGATACGCAGTATTTT	CAWGQGATTDTQYF
TRBV29-1	.	.	TRBJ1-1	TGCAGCGTTGAAGATTTCCGGCCTCCCGAAGCTTTCTTT	CSVEDFRPPEAFF
TRBV7-2	.	.	TRBJ1-3	TGTGCCAGCAGCTCGGGAGGGGCGAGTGGAAACACCATATATTTT	CASSSGGASGNTIYF
TRBV6-5	few	.	TRBJ2-7	TGTGCCAGCATCTCGACGGGAGCCTACGAGCAGTACTTC	CASISTGAYEQYF
TRBV2	few	.	TRBJ1-1	TGTGCCAGCCGGACGGACCCCGACACTGAAGCTTTCTTT	CASRTDPDTEAFF
TRBV7-9	once	.	TRBJ2-5	TGTGCCAGCAGCTCCCCCTGGGTGGAGACCCAGTACTTC	CASSSPWVETQYF
TRBV19	.	.	TRBJ1-1	TGTGCCAGTAGTCTCCAAAGGGGCAGGGCTGAAGCTTTCTTT	CASSLQRGRAEAFF
TRBV3-1/TRBV3-2	.	TRBD2	TRBJ2-1	TGTGCCAGCAGCCACCTACCCGGGACTAGCAGGTACAATGAGCAGTTCTTC	CASSHLPGTSRYNEQFF
TRBV9	.	TRBD1	TRBJ2-1	TGTGCCAGCAGCTTCGGGACAGTCGACAATGAGCAGTTCTTC	CASSFGTVDNEQFF
TRBV4-3	once	.	TRBJ1-6	TGCGCCAGCAGCCAGAGCGTTGTGGGGACGAATAATTCACCCCTCCACTTT	CASSQSVVGTNNSPLHF
TRBV3-1/TRBV3-2	once	TRBD2	TRBJ2-2	TGTGCCAGCAGCCCGCTGACTAGCAGCACCGGGGAGCTGTTTTTT	CASSPLTSSTGELFF
TRBV30	.	.	TRBJ1-2	TGTGCCTGGAGCCAGGGGAGTTACTATGGCTACACCTTC	CAWSQGSYYGYTF
TRBV7-2	.	TRBD1	TRBJ2-1	TGTGCCAGCAGCCTTACGGGACAGGGGAACAATGAGCAGTTCTTC	CASSLTGQGNNEQFF
TRBV28	.	.	TRBJ2-7	TGTGCCAGCCAAGAGAATGCCCCTTCCTACGAGCAGTACTTC	CASQENAPSYEQYF
TRBV5-1	.	.	TRBJ1-1	TGCGCCAGCAGCCTCGTCGGGGAGGACACTGAAGCTTTCTTT	CASSLVGEDTEAFF